This passage covers 18 T cell receptor beta chains from one sample sequenced in a study of response to subunit inactivated influenza vaccine (dated by TCRdb to 2016 to 2018). Library prep was done by RT-PCR. The listed sequencing device is Illumina HiSeq 2500. TCRdb reanalyzed the raw reads on its own, using fastp at Q25 for trimming and MiXCR for clone calling, and kept in-frame beta chains. Rows are unified per CDR3 protein, each entry keeping the most common DNA and genes. This sample is represented by fewer than 750,000 distinct CDR3 sequences; roughly 15% of them were singletons. 11% of the sample is taken by the ten largest. The sequencing used PBMCs from blood, collected 11 to 12 days after vaccination. Receptor source: a man between 45 and 60 years old who received an inactivated influenza vaccine. Donor details come from another sample of the same person, matched by shared clones.

The rearrangement joins TRBV7-9 to TRBJ2-1; no firm D call. V was trimmed by 4 bases and J by 5 bases, leaving 6 bases between them. The CDR3 covers 12 residues. Per germline, CDR1 SEHNR and CDR2 FQNEAQ (reference sequence). Here the CDR3 reads CASSSHDNEQFF. For the CDR3, the DNA is TGTGCCAGCAGCTCTCACGACAATGAGCAGTTCTTC.

In this sample, this clonotype turned up a few times. J is TRBJ2-7 and V is TRBV7-2, with TRBD1 identical over 9 bases. The CDR3 covers 14 residues. V lost 1 base and J lost 5; bases outside the gene matches: 3. Germline values: CDR1 SGHTA, CDR2 FQGNSA. CDR3 in amino acids: CASSLVGTGHEQYF. CDR3 in DNA: TGTGCCAGCAGCTTAGTAGGGACAGGGCACGAGCAGTACTTC.

The genes are TRBV30 and TRBJ1-6; D is possibly TRBD1 (5 bases). The CDR3 covers 13 residues. CDR1 is GTSNPN and CDR2 is SVGIG in the germline V gene (reference sequence). The ends were cut back, 4 bases at V and 9 bases at J, with 13 bases in the middle. CDR3 DNA sequence: TGTGCCTGGAAACGGGACCCCTCTTCACCCCTCCACTTT. It yields the protein CAWKRDPSSPLHF. The whole variable domain, remainder taken from reference TRBV30 and TRBJ1-6, is SQTIHQWPATLVQPVGSPLSLECTVEGTSNPNLYWYRQAAGRGLQLLFYSVGIGQISSEVPQNLSASRPQDRQFILSSKKLLLSDSGFYLCAWKRDPSSPLHFGNGTRLTVT.

Of note for this clonotype: Relative to the germline gene, one junction end is altered; a read error may explain this. The rearrangement joins TRBV12-3 or TRBV12-4 to TRBJ2-3; 9 bases match TRBD1. The CDR3 has 14 amino acids. For the CDR3, the DNA is TGTGCCAGCCGTTTGGGACAGGGTTCAGATACGCAGTATTTT. Protein product: CASRLGQGSDTQYF.

This clonotype has a handful of counts. The V gene is TRBV7-9, the J gene TRBJ2-7; tentative D call: TRBD2 (6 bases). The germline gives CDR1 SEHNR, CDR2 FQNEAQ (reference sequence). V dropped 4 bases and J dropped 0 bases, with 10 bases sitting between them. The CDR3 loop spans 14 amino acids. CDR3 residues: CASSSTSSSYEQYF. In nucleotides, the CDR3 is TGTGCCAGCAGCTCAACTAGCAGCTCCTACGAGCAGTACTTC.

CDR3 DNA: TGTGCCAGCTCTCACATGGGCAATCAGCCCCAGCATTTT. Residues: CASSHMGNQPQHF. The V and J genes are TRBV6-1 and TRBJ1-5; no firm D call. The V end was cut by 8 bases, the J end by 2 bases, with 10 bases between. This CDR3 comprises 13 residues. Germline V gene data show CDR1 as MNHNS and CDR2 as SASEGT.

V and J are TRBV14 and TRBJ2-1; TRBD2 aligns across 13 bases. The junction had 13 bases not matched to a gene; V was cut back by 4 bases and J by 4 bases. Germline V gene sequence: CDR1 SGHDN, CDR2 FVKESK. This CDR3 is built from 19 residues. The CDR3, as DNA: TGTGCCAGCAGCCGGCTTCAACCGGGACTAGCGGGATATTACAATGAGCAGTTCTTC. As protein: CASSRLQPGLAGYYNEQFF.

The table lists this clonotype with a count of one. V and J are TRBV18 and TRBJ2-5; a possible D gene is TRBD2 (7 bases). The germline gives CDR1 KGHSH, CDR2 LQKENI. The CDR3 has 14 residues. Trimming left V 4 bases short and J 2 bases short, with 11 bases between. This CDR3 reads CASSRGGRQETQYF. The CDR3, as DNA: TGTGCCAGCTCACGGGGGGGCCGACAAGAGACCCAGTACTTC.

There are many counts of this clonotype. The chain links TRBV4-3 to TRBJ2-2; a possible D gene is TRBD2 (5 bases). Germline V gene lookup returns CDR1 LGHNA and CDR2 YSLEER. The V end lost 1 base, the J end lost 6 bases, and 9 bases lay between the germline ends. The CDR3 contains 14 residues. This chain's CDR3 is CASSQGGSAGELFF. DNA for the CDR3: TGCGCCAGCAGCCAAGGAGGGTCGGCCGGGGAGCTGTTTTTT.

This clonotype was observed many times. This chain connects TRBV28 to TRBJ2-2; a possible D gene is TRBD2 (6 bases). The CDR3 spans 15 residues. Trimming shortened V by 6 bases and J by 7 bases, and 18 bases separated the two germline ends. Germline V gives CDR1 MDHEN, CDR2 SYDVKM. The CDR3: CASSSGSGVFGELFF. CDR3 nucleotides: TGTGCCAGCAGCTCCGGATCGGGGGTTTTCGGGGAGCTGTTTTTT. Complete variable domain (other parts from reference TRBV28 and TRBJ2-2): DVKVTQSSRYLVKRTGEKVFLECVQDMDHENMFWYRQDPGLGLRLIYFSYDVKMKEKGDIPEGYSVSREKKERFSLILESASTNQTSMYLCASSSGSGVFGELFFGEGSRLTVL.

The chain links TRBV5-1 to TRBJ2-3; D is unresolved. Germline-derived CDR1 and CDR2 are SGHRS and YFSETQ. Trimming removed 0 bases at V and 2 bases at J, with 13 bases between. This CDR3 is built from 16 residues. The CDR3 sequence: CASSLEGQAITDTQYF. CDR3 bases: TGCGCCAGCAGCTTGGAAGGGCAGGCCATCACAGATACGCAGTATTTT.

This clonotype has just a few counts. This chain links TRBV14 with TRBJ2-1, with 8 bases that match TRBD2. In germline, CDR1 is SGHDN, CDR2 FVKESK. J was trimmed by 5 bases and V by 2 bases; bases with no gene match: 2. CDR3 size: 14 residues. The CDR3 DNA sequence: TGTGCCAGCAGCCAATTAGCGGGGCACAATGAGCAGTTCTTC. Protein product: CASSQLAGHNEQFF.

J is TRBJ1-3 and V is TRBV15; no clear D gene. This CDR3 comprises 15 residues. The V and J ends lost 3 bases and 0 bases respectively, with 9 bases between them. Germline V gives CDR1 LNHNV, CDR2 YYDKDF (reference sequence). DNA for the CDR3: TGTGCCACCAGCAGCCTAAGGGACTCTGGAAACACCATATATTTT. Its translation is CATSSLRDSGNTIYF.

Comments on this clonotype: A read error may be the cause here, since a much bigger clone is one base away. The CDR3 loop reads CASRSEGQGGDEQFF. The CDR3 coding sequence is TGTGCCAGCAGATCCGAGGGACAGGGGGGCGATGAGCAGTTCTTC. V is TRBV12-3 or TRBV12-4 and J is TRBJ2-1; 11 bases are a match to TRBD1. Trimming at V came to 6 bases and at J to 8 bases, leaving 9 bases not matched to a gene. The CDR3 is 15 amino acids.

The table lists this clonotype with a few counts. The chain uses TRBV6-2 or TRBV6-3 and TRBJ2-3, with 8 bases lining up with TRBD1. In germline, CDR1 is MNHEY, CDR2 SVGEGT. V was pared by 6 bases and J by 1 base, with 9 bases of the junction left unmatched. There are 16 residues in the CDR3. The CDR3 sequence is CASRNIQGVGTDTQYF. CDR3 in DNA: TGTGCCAGCAGAAACATACAGGGGGTGGGCACAGATACGCAGTATTTT.

The rearrangement uses TRBV29-1 and TRBJ2-5, with TRBD2 identical over 9 bases. Trimming cost V 4 bases and J 9 bases; bases outside gene matches: 9. The CDR3 has 13 amino acids. The germline gives CDR1 SQVTM, CDR2 ANQGSEA. CDR3 bases: TGCAGCGTTGGTGGGGCTAGCGGGGAGGCCCAGTACTTC. Translated: CSVGGASGEAQYF.

This sequence joins TRBV6-4 and TRBJ2-1, with 9 bases fitting TRBD2. The trim removed 2 bases at V and 8 bases at J, leaving 1 base unmatched. In germline, CDR1 is MRHNA, CDR2 SNTAGT. The CDR3 runs to 13 residues. CDR3 region: CASSDAGGYEQFF. CDR3 DNA sequence: TGTGCCAGCAGTGACGCGGGAGGGTATGAGCAGTTCTTC.

This clonotype showed up just a few times. The rearrangement uses TRBV11-3 and TRBJ2-1; 13 nucleotides match TRBD2. The junction had 2 bases not matched to a gene; V was cut back by 1 base and J by 5 bases. This CDR3 has 16 residues. CDR1 SGHNT and CDR2 YENEEA come from the germline V gene. This chain's CDR3 is CASSLGGTSGNNEQFF. CDR3 DNA: TGTGCCAGCAGCTTAGGAGGGACTAGCGGGAACAATGAGCAGTTCTTC.